These 14 T cell receptor beta chains originate from one sample sequenced in a study of T cells in Graves' hyperthyroidism and ophthalmopathy. Amplified TCR beta CDR3 regions derived from RNA transcripts. With the HTBI primer set, the TCR CDR3 went through a first round of RT-PCR. TCRdb ran MiXCR on the multiplex PCR reads and lists one entry per CDR3 protein. This table has about 290,000 distinct CDR3 sequences, around 15% appearing once. Sequenced input: blood. These receptors all come from a woman aged 60-75 years with Graves' ophthalmopathy.

This clonotype occurred a few times. The CDR3 bases are TGCGCCAGCAGCCCGAGGACAGGGACGTATTACGAGCAGTACTTC. Its translation: CASSPRTGTYYEQYF. V and J are TRBV5-1 and TRBJ2-7; 8 bases fit TRBD1. CDR3 length: 15 residues. After removal of 4 bases from V and 4 bases from J, the junction contained 10 bases not matched to a gene. The germline CDR1 and CDR2 sequences are SGHRS and YFSETQ.

The chain is built from TRBV5-8 and TRBJ2-7; TRBD2 matches at 11 bases. Trimming cost V 4 bases and J 0 bases; bases outside gene matches: 9. The CDR3 is 17 residues long. Looked up from germline, CDR1 is SGHTS and CDR2 is YDEGEE. The CDR3: CASSPYLAGGLSYEQYF. Here the CDR3 DNA reads TGTGCCAGCAGCCCCTATCTAGCGGGGGGCCTCTCCTACGAGCAGTACTTC.

This clonotype came up many times. The chain has TRBV20-1 and TRBJ1-1; D might be TRBD1 (6 bases). There are 13 residues in the CDR3. Germline CDR1 reads DFQATT; CDR2 reads SNEGSKA (reference sequence). Trimming shortened V by 5 bases and J by 0 bases, and 10 bases separated the two germline ends. CDR3 nucleotides: TGCAGTGCTTACAGGGACATGAACACTGAAGCTTTCTTT. This gives the protein CSAYRDMNTEAFF.

This clonotype occurred a few times. The chain employs TRBV3-1 and TRBJ1-5; unclear D gene. The CDR3 spans 17 residues. The germline CDR1 and CDR2 sequences are LGHDT and YNNKEL (reference sequence). V shed 1 base and J shed 0 bases, with 13 bases lying between them. CDR3 in DNA: TGTGCCAGCAGCCAAGGGGCCCGCACCTATAGCAATCAGCCCCAGCATTTT. It yields the protein CASSQGARTYSNQPQHF. Using reference TRBV3-1 and TRBJ1-5 for the parts outside the CDR3, the full variable domain is DTAVSQTPKYLVTQMGNDKSIKCEQNLGHDTMYWYKQDSKKFLKIMFSYNNKELIINETVPNRFSPKSPDKAHLNLHINSLELGDSAVYFCASSQGARTYSNQPQHFGDGTRLSIL.

About this clonotype: In this CDR3 the conserved last residue, phenylalanine or tryptophan, is missing, so a read error is likely. The chain recombines TRBV20-1 with TRBJ2-5, with a weak D call TRBD2 (7 bases). CDR1 and CDR2 from the germline V gene are DFQATT and SNEGSKA (reference sequence). There are 17 residues in the CDR3. Trimming stripped 0 bases from V and 3 bases from J, with 20 bases between. CDR3 sequence reads: CSARDRGRGRIEETQYL. In DNA form, the CDR3 reads TGCAGTGCTAGAGATAGGGGGAGGGGCCGGATTGAAGAGACCCAGTACCTC.

This clonotype was found a few times. The J gene is TRBJ1-1, the V gene TRBV11-2; tentative D call: TRBD1 (6 bases). CDR3 size: 15 residues. Trimming left V 4 bases short and J 3 bases short, with 15 bases between. Germline CDR1 reads SGHAT; CDR2 reads FQNNGV. This CDR3 reads CASSWTSQGYTEAFF. The CDR3 coding sequence is TGTGCCAGCAGCTGGACGTCGCAGGGGTACACTGAAGCTTTCTTT.

A word on this clonotype: A much larger clone is a single base away; this may be a read error. The rearrangement joins TRBV30 to TRBJ1-5; the D gene is possibly TRBD1 (6 bases). Germline V CDR1 and CDR2: GTSNPN, SVGIG (reference sequence). The CDR3 loop spans 14 amino acids. V was trimmed by 2 bases and J by 6 bases, leaving 14 bases between them. CDR3 protein: CAWSNGQHSQPQHF. CDR3 nucleotides: TGTGCCTGGAGTAACGGACAGCACAGTCAGCCCCAGCATTTT.

This clonotype was seen a handful of times. The DNA of the CDR3 is TGTGCCAGCAGCTTGGCCGGACTAGCGGGGGGATACAATGAGCAGTTCTTC. Translating gives CASSLAGLAGGYNEQFF. The chain is built from TRBV5-6 and TRBJ2-1, with 14 bases lining up with TRBD2. Trimming removed 0 bases from V and 4 bases from J; junction bases left unmatched: 3. CDR1 and CDR2 (germline): SGHDT, YYEEEE. The CDR3 length is 17 residues.

This clonotype was found many times. This chain joins TRBV10-3 and TRBJ2-1; D may correspond to TRBD1 or TRBD2 (5 bases each). The CDR3 totals 16 residues. The germline V and J ends were trimmed by 8 bases and 10 bases, with 27 bases remaining between them. Germline CDR1 reads ENHRY; CDR2 reads SYGVKD. The CDR3, as DNA: TGTGCCATCTCGAGTCAGGGCGGACTTGGCATTGGAGAGCAGTTCTTC. This gives the protein CAISSQGGLGIGEQFF.

This clonotype has ten or more counts. J is TRBJ1-5 and V is TRBV28; D is undetermined. The CDR3 sequence is 16 residues long. V lost 7 bases, J lost 4 bases, and 20 bases lay in between. CDR1 is MDHEN, CDR2 SYDVKM, per germline. CDR3 nucleotide sequence: TGTGCCAGCATCCCTGATCCAGCGGCCCCGAATCAGCCCCAGCATTTT. Amino acids: CASIPDPAAPNQPQHF.

In its sample, this clonotype was seen many times. This rearrangement joins TRBV30 to TRBJ2-3; no reliable D call. The CDR3 consists of 12 residues. Trimming pared 2 bases from V and 0 bases from J, leaving 3 bases between. Looked up from germline, CDR1 is GTSNPN and CDR2 is SVGIG (reference sequence). The CDR3 DNA is TGTGCCTGGAGTCTAAGCACAGATACGCAGTATTTT. Translating it yields CAWSLSTDTQYF. Variable domain in full (rest from reference TRBV30 and TRBJ2-3): SQTIHQWPATLVQPVGSPLSLECTVEGTSNPNLYWYRQAAGRGLQLLFYSVGIGQISSEVPQNLSASRPQDRQFILSSKKLLLSDSGFYLCAWSLSTDTQYFGPGTRLTVL.

This clonotype has at least ten counts. The chain links TRBV12-3 or TRBV12-4 to TRBJ2-2, with 10 bases identical to TRBD1. The CDR3 covers 17 residues. The CDR3 reads CAMTGTGALMNTGELFF. CDR3 DNA: TGTGCTATGACCGGGACAGGGGCCCTGATGAACACCGGGGAGCTGTTTTTT.

The chain couples TRBV20-1 to TRBJ2-1; D is unclear. The CDR3 sequence is 12 residues long. Trimming pared 5 bases from V and 6 bases from J, leaving 11 bases between. Germline V gives CDR1 DFQATT, CDR2 SNEGSKA (reference sequence). DNA of the CDR3: TGCAGTGCTTCGGAAGAAGGCAATGAGCAGTTCTTC. This codes for CSASEEGNEQFF.

This clonotype was seen only a few times. V and J are TRBV4-3 and TRBJ2-7; D is undetermined. CDR1 LGHNA and CDR2 YSLEER come from the germline V gene. V gave up 0 bases and J gave up 3 bases, with 9 bases separating them. This CDR3 contains 14 residues. The CDR3 DNA reads as TGCGCCAGCAGCCAAGAGCATAGGAGCTACGAGCAGTACTTC. Translation gives CASSQEHRSYEQYF.